This entry lists 21 T cell receptor beta chains sequenced from one sample in a study of glioma-infiltrating T cells after dendritic cell vaccination. Time point indicated: after dendritic cell vaccination, including at tumor progression/relapse. Data came from immunoSEQ multiplex PCR; TCRdb stores just in-frame clones and leaves some out. This sample has over 55,000 clones, with roughly 80% found just once. This specimen was blood, taken after dendritic cell vaccination. All receptors come from a human donor with glioblastoma.

The J gene is TRBJ2-5, the V gene TRBV7-2; D might be TRBD1 (5 bases). The length of the CDR3 is 12 residues. Per germline, CDR1 SGHTA and CDR2 FQGNSA. V was shortened by 4 bases and J by 4 bases, with 7 bases between the two germline ends. CDR3 amino acids: CASSYTGETQYF. Written as DNA, the CDR3 is TGTGCCAGCAGCTACACAGGAGAGACCCAGTACTTC.

The J gene is TRBJ2-7, the V gene TRBV19; TRBD1 is a possible D gene (6 bases). CDR3 length equals 14 residues. Germline CDR1 is LNHDA and CDR2 is SQIVND (reference sequence). V lost 3 bases, J lost 3 bases, and 12 bases lay in between. CDR3 nucleotide sequence: TGTGCCAGTAGTATTGGAGACAGGCACTACGAGCAGTACTTC. Translated: CASSIGDRHYEQYF.

This clone was counted a single time. This sample also contains other DNA sequences that code for the same CDR3. The J gene is TRBJ2-5, the V gene TRBV25-1, with a possible D match to TRBD1 (5 bases). Trimming took 2 bases from V and 4 from J, leaving 5 bases between them. Germline assignment: CDR1 MGHDK and CDR2 SYGVNS. This CDR3 is 12 amino acids long. CDR3 DNA sequence: TGTGCCAGCAGTGAACAGGGAGAGACCCAGTACTTC. This translates into CASSEQGETQYF.

The V gene is TRBV30, the J gene TRBJ1-2, with D possibly TRBD1 on 5 matching bases. This CDR3 is built from 14 residues. Germline values: CDR1 GTSNPN, CDR2 SVGIG (reference sequence). The V end was cut by 4 bases, the J end by 1 base, with 13 bases between. CDR3 in amino acids: CAWKGPELNYGYTF. Here the CDR3 DNA reads TGTGCCTGGAAGGGGCCAGAACTTAACTATGGCTACACCTTC.

This clone was detected a few times. This sequence joins TRBV21-1 and TRBJ2-7; the table gives TRBD1 as D, unverified against the DNA. TRBV21-1 is given as a pseudogene. The CDR3 spans 13 residues. The CDR3 DNA sequence: TGTGCCAGCAGCCGGGACAGGTTCTACGAGCAGTACTTC. Translating gives CASSRDRFYEQYF.

The chain recombines TRBV30 with TRBJ1-6; tentatively, D is TRBD1 (5 bases). V was clipped by 0 bases and J by 8 bases, with 14 bases between them. CDR1 is GTSNPN and CDR2 is SVGIG in the germline V gene (reference sequence). This CDR3 is built from 15 residues. CDR3 amino acids: CAWSVAGYGDSPLHF. The CDR3 DNA is TGTGCCTGGAGTGTAGCAGGGTATGGTGATTCACCCCTCCACTTT.

Concerning this clone: This specimen includes other DNA sequences encoding the same CDR3. The rearrangement links TRBV5-1 to TRBJ2-3, with D perhaps matching TRBD2 (5 bases). Trimming took off 4 bases at V and 2 bases at J, with 11 bases between the two ends. There are 14 residues in the CDR3. CDR1 is SGHRS, CDR2 YFSETQ, per germline. In DNA, the CDR3 is TGCGCCAGCAGCCTCGGACTGATCACAGATACGCAGTATTTT. Translated: CASSLGLITDTQYF.

The genes are TRBV6-1 and TRBJ1-1, with D maybe TRBD1 (6 bases). Germline V CDR1 and CDR2: MNHNS, SASEGT. The CDR3 is 14 residues long. Trimming left V 8 bases short and J 10 bases short, with 23 bases between. The DNA for the CDR3 is TGTGCCAGCCAGGACAGAGTGGGGCCTAGTGGAGCTTTCTTT. Translated, it gives CASQDRVGPSGAFF.

V gene TRBV10-1 combines with J gene TRBJ2-2, with 7 bases fitting TRBD2. Germline V CDR1 and CDR2: WNHNN, SYGVQD (reference sequence). There are 15 residues in the CDR3. With 4 bases clipped from V and 6 bases from J, the junction kept 8 bases outside the gene matches. CDR3: CASSAPSGAPGELFF. The CDR3 DNA follows: TGCGCCAGCAGTGCTCCCAGCGGGGCTCCCGGGGAGCTGTTTTTT.

V is TRBV29-1 and J is TRBJ1-6, with no clear D. Trimming shortened V by 4 bases and J by 9 bases, and 13 bases separated the two germline ends. The CDR3 has 13 residues. CDR1 is SQVTM and CDR2 is ANQGSEA in the germline V gene. Written as DNA, the CDR3 is TGCAGCGTTGGCGAGGGTTTGGGTTCACCCCTCCACTTT. This codes for CSVGEGLGSPLHF.

This clone has a handful of counts. CDR3 nucleotide sequence: TGCGCCAGCAGTCACCGGGGCGAGCAGTACTTC. Translating gives CASSHRGEQYF. The chain couples TRBV4-1 to TRBJ2-7; possibly TRBD2 for D (5 bases). CDR1 is MGHRA, CDR2 YSYEKL, per germline. V was shortened by 6 bases and J by 6 bases, with 9 bases between the two germline ends. The CDR3 has 11 amino acids.

In its sample, this clone was seen once. The rearrangement links TRBV5-4 to TRBJ1-2; 8 bases fit TRBD1. CDR3 length: 16 residues. Germline values: CDR1 SGHNT, CDR2 YYREEE (reference sequence). Losses at the gene ends were 4 bases for V and 6 bases for J; bases not matched to a gene: 14. CDR3 coding DNA: TGTGCCAGCAGCCGCGTTCAGGGGGCGGGGGTTAATGGCTACACCTTC. Translating it yields CASSRVQGAGVNGYTF.

The chain couples TRBV9 to TRBJ2-3; D ambiguous. Trimming took off 0 bases at V and 2 bases at J, with 10 bases between the two ends. Looked up from germline, CDR1 is SGDLS and CDR2 is YYNGEE. The CDR3 has 15 amino acids. CDR3 loop: CASSVGSYSTDTQYF. Here the CDR3 DNA reads TGTGCCAGCAGCGTAGGATCCTATTCCACAGATACGCAGTATTTT.

The genes are TRBV19 and TRBJ1-5; a possible D gene is TRBD1 (6 bases). CDR3 length equals 15 residues. The V gene lost 7 bases and the J gene lost 2 bases, with 15 bases spanning the gap. The V gene's germline CDR1 is LNHDA and CDR2 SQIVND (reference sequence). CDR3 loop: CASTIRGEGNQPQHF. The CDR3 nucleotides read TGTGCCAGTACCATCAGGGGAGAGGGCAATCAGCCCCAGCATTTT.

This rearrangement joins TRBV18 to TRBJ2-5; D gene unclear. The CDR3 is made up of 13 amino acids. V was cut by 4 bases and J by 2 bases, with 8 bases left in between. Germline assignment: CDR1 KGHSH and CDR2 LQKENI. Here the CDR3 reads CASSRSPQETQYF. CDR3 coding DNA: TGTGCCAGCTCACGTAGTCCTCAAGAGACCCAGTACTTC.

The chain uses TRBV5-1 and TRBJ1-2; 8 bases line up with TRBD1. The V and J ends lost 3 bases and 4 bases, in that order; junction bases with no gene match: 5. The CDR3 spans 14 residues. Germline V gene lookup returns CDR1 SGHRS and CDR2 YFSETQ. CDR3 coding DNA: TGCGCCAGCAGCTCCACCGGGACAGGCTATGGCTACACCTTC. Protein sequence: CASSSTGTGYGYTF.

This clone was picked up a small number of times. The chain couples TRBV5-4 to TRBJ1-2; D might be TRBD1 (5 bases). CDR3 length equals 13 residues. The V end was cut by 2 bases, the J end by 6 bases, with 11 bases between. The germline V gene encodes CDR1 SGHNT and CDR2 YYREEE (reference sequence). The CDR3 here is CASSFGHPDGYTF. DNA for the CDR3: TGTGCCAGCAGCTTTGGACACCCTGATGGCTACACCTTC. Looking up the rest from reference TRBV5-4 and TRBJ1-2 gives the full variable domain: ETGVTQSPTHLIKTRGQQVTLRCSSQSGHNTVSWYQQALGQGPQFIFQYYREEENGRGNFPPRFSGLQFPNYSSELNVNALELDDSALYLCASSFGHPDGYTFGSGTRLTVV.

The chain employs TRBV5-1 and TRBJ1-6; TRBD1 agrees at 7 bases. J was trimmed by 3 bases and V by 4 bases; bases with no gene match: 4. The CDR3 covers 15 residues. Per germline, CDR1 SGHRS and CDR2 YFSETQ. CDR3 region: CASSLTGIYNSPLHF. DNA for the CDR3: TGCGCCAGCAGCCTGACAGGGATCTATAATTCACCCCTCCACTTT.

This clone occurred once. The V gene is TRBV15, the J gene TRBJ1-5, with 10 nucleotides matching TRBD1. Trimming took 7 bases from V and 7 from J; bases not matched to a gene: 7. The germline V gene encodes CDR1 LNHNV and CDR2 YYDKDF (reference sequence). CDR3 length: 14 amino acids. CDR3 loop: CATMDRGIGQPQHF. The DNA for the CDR3 is TGTGCCACCATGGACAGGGGGATAGGGCAGCCCCAGCATTTT. The entire variable domain, with the rest obtained from reference TRBV15 and TRBJ1-5, is as follows: DAMVIQNPRYQVTQFGKPVTLSCSQTLNHNVMYWYQQKSSQAPKLLFHYYDKDFNNEADTPDNFQSRRPNTSFCFLDIRSPGLGDTAMYLCATMDRGIGQPQHFGDGTRLSIL.

The chain recombines TRBV19 with TRBJ1-1, with 9 positions matching TRBD1. Germline CDR1 reads LNHDA; CDR2 reads SQIVND (reference sequence). This CDR3 contains 15 residues. Germline trimming cut 5 bases from V and 3 bases from J; bases unmatched to any gene: 7. The CDR3 coding sequence is TGTGCCAGTAGTTCTCGACAGGGGGTGCACACTGAAGCTTTCTTT. As protein: CASSSRQGVHTEAFF.

The J gene is TRBJ1-1, the V gene TRBV5-4; D not resolved. CDR1 is SGHNT and CDR2 is YYREEE in the germline V gene (reference sequence). The CDR3 extends over 15 amino acids. Trimming removed 4 bases at V and 10 bases at J, with 23 bases between. CDR3 nucleotides: TGTGCCAGCAGCGGCCCCGGTGCCGCTGTGAGGCGAGCTTTCTTT. This sequence encodes CASSGPGAAVRRAFF.